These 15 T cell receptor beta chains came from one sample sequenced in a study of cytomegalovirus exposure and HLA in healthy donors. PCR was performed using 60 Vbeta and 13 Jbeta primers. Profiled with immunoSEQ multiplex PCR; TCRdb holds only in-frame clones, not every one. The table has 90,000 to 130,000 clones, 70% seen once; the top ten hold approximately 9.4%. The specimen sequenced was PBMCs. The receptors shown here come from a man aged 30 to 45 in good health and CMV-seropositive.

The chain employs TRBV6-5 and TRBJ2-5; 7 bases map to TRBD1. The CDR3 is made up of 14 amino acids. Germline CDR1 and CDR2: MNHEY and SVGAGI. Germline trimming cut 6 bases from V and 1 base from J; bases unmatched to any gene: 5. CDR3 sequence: CASRLQGFQETQYF. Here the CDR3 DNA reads TGTGCCAGCAGATTACAGGGGTTCCAAGAGACCCAGTACTTC.

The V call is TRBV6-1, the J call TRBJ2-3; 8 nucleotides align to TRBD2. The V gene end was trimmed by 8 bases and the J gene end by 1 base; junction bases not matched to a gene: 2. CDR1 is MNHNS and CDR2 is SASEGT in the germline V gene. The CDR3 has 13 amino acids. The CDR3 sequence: CASGRGGTDTQYF. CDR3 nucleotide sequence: TGTGCCAGCGGGCGGGGGGGCACAGATACGCAGTATTTT.

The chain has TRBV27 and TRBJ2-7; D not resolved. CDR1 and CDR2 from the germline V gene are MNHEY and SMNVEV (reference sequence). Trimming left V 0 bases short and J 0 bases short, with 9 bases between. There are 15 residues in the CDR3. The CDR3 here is CASSLSASSSYEQYV. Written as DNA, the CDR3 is TGTGCCAGCAGTTTATCGGCCTCTAGCTCCTACGAGCAGTACGTC.

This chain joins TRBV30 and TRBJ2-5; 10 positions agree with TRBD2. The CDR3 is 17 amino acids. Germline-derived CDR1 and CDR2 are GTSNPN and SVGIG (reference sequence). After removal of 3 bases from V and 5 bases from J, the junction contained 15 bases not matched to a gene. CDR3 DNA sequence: TGTGCCTGGAGACGAAGGGTGCTAGCGGGGGATGGGGAGACCCAGTACTTC. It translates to CAWRRRVLAGDGETQYF. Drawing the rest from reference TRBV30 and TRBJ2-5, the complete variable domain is SQTIHQWPATLVQPVGSPLSLECTVEGTSNPNLYWYRQAAGRGLQLLFYSVGIGQISSEVPQNLSASRPQDRQFILSSKKLLLSDSGFYLCAWRRRVLAGDGETQYFGPGTRLLVL.

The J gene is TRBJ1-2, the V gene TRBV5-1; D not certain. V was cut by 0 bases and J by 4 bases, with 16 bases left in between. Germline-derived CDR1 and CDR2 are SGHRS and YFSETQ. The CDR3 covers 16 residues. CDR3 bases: TGCGCCAGCAGCTTGGCCGGTCAGGCCGATTCCTATGGCTACACCTTC. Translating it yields CASSLAGQADSYGYTF.

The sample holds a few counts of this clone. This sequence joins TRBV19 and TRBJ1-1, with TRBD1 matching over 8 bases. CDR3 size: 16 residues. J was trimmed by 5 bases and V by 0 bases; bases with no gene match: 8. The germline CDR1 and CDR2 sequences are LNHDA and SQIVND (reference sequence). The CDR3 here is CASSIDEGQGETEAFF. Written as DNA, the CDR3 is TGTGCCAGTAGTATAGATGAAGGACAGGGAGAGACTGAAGCTTTCTTT.

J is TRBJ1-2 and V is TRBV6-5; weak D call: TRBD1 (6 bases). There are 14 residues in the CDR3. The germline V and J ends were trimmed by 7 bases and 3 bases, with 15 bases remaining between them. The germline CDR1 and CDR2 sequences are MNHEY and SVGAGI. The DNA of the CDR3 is TGTGCCAGCACCAGGGACATATTACACTATGGCTACACCTTC. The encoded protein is CASTRDILHYGYTF.

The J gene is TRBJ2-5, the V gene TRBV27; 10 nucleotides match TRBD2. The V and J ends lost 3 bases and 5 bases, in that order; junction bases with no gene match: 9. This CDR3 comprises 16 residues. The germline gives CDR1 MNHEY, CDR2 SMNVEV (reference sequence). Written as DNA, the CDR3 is TGTGCCAGCAGTTTCTGGACTAGCGGTATGGGGGAGACCCAGTACTTC. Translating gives CASSFWTSGMGETQYF.

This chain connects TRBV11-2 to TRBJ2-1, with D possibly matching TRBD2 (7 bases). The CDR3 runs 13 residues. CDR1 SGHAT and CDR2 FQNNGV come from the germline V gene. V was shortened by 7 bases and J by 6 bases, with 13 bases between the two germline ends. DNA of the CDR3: TGTGCCAGCACCCCCGGGGGGCCCAATGAGCAGTTCTTC. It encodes CASTPGGPNEQFF.

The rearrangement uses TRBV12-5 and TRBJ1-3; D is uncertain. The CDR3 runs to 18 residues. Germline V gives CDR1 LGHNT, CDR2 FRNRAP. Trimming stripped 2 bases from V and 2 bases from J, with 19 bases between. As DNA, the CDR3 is TGTGCTAGTGGTTTGCCTTCGGTGGGAGGGTCGACTGGAAACACCATATATTTT. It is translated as CASGLPSVGGSTGNTIYF.

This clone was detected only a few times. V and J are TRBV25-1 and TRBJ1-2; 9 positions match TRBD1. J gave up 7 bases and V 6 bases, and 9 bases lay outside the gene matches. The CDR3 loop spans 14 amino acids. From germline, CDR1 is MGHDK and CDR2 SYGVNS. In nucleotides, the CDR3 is TGTGCCAGCAGAGCCACCGGGACAGGGTCTGGCTACACCTTC. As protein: CASRATGTGSGYTF.

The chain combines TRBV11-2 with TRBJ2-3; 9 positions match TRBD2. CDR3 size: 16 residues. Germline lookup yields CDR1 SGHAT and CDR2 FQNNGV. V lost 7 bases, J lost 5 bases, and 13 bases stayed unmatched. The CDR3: CASTTPPGLAGDTQYF. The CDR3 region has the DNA TGTGCCAGCACCACCCCTCCGGGACTAGCAGGAGATACGCAGTATTTT.

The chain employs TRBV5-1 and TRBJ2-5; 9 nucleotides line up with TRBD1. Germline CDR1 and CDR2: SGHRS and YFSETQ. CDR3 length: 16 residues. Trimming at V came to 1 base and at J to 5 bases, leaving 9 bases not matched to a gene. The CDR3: CASSLSGDRERETQYF. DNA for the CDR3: TGCGCCAGCAGCTTGTCCGGGGACAGGGAGAGGGAGACCCAGTACTTC.

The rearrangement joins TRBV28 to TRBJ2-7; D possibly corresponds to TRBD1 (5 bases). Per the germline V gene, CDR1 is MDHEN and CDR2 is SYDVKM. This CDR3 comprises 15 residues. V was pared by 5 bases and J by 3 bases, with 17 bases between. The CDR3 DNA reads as TGTGCCAGCAGTCCAAGGATGCCAGGACACTACGAGCAGTACGTC. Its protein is CASSPRMPGHYEQYV.

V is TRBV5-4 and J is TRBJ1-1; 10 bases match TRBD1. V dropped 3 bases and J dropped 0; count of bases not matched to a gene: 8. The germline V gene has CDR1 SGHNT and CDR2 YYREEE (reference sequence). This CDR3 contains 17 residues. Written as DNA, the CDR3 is TGTGCCAGCAGCTACGACAGGGGGCACGCGGTGAACACTGAAGCTTTCTTT. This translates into CASSYDRGHAVNTEAFF. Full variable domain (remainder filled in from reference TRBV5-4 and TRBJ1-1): ETGVTQSPTHLIKTRGQQVTLRCSSQSGHNTVSWYQQALGQGPQFIFQYYREEENGRGNFPPRFSGLQFPNYSSELNVNALELDDSALYLCASSYDRGHAVNTEAFFGQGTRLTVV.